The clone carrying this T cell receptor (beta chain) was counted between two and nine times. Its target is unknown. The source material, RNA transcripts, was used to amplify TCR beta CDR3 regions. HTBI primers were used for first-round RT-PCR of the TCR CDR3. MiXCR, applied by TCRdb to the multiplex PCR reads, yields one record per CDR3 protein. The table has 550,000 to 800,000 distinct CDR3 sequences, around 16% seen once. This sample was included in a study of T cells in Graves' hyperthyroidism and ophthalmopathy. Overall study results and limits: In blood, most of the thyroid clonotypes expanded above 0.001 were also present.

It was approximately 9.4 ml of fresh peripheral blood that supplied the PBMCs. The CDR3 covers 16 residues. The germline gives CDR1 MDHEN, CDR2 SYDVKM. Trimming took 6 bases from V and 0 from J, leaving 15 bases between them. The TCR originated in a man aged 45 to 65 with Graves' hyperthyroidism. Sequencing was done on a sample of blood. The chain has TRBV28 and TRBJ2-1; tentatively, D is TRBD1 (5 bases). The CDR3 sequence: CASSPFTGHSYNEQFF. The DNA for the CDR3 is TGTGCCAGCAGCCCCTTCACAGGCCACTCCTACAATGAGCAGTTCTTC.